These 20 T cell receptor beta chains were sequenced from one sample in a study of T cells in Graves' hyperthyroidism and ophthalmopathy. RNA transcripts gave rise to amplified TCR beta CDR3 regions. The HTBI primer set was used in a first-round RT-PCR of the TCR CDR3. TCRdb analysed the multiplex PCR reads with MiXCR anew, one entry per CDR3 protein. The table has hundreds of thousands of distinct CDR3 sequences, 15% to 20% seen once. The specimen sequenced was blood. The receptors shown here come from a woman younger than 45 with Graves' hyperthyroidism.

The J gene is TRBJ2-3, the V gene TRBV28; TRBD2 matches at 8 bases. J lost 2 bases, V lost 4 bases, and 8 bases had no gene match. This CDR3 has 16 residues. Germline V CDR1 and CDR2: MDHEN, SYDVKM. Written as DNA, the CDR3 is TGTGCCAGCAGTTCCCCCGGCGGGAGGTTCACAGATACGCAGTATTTT. This translates into CASSSPGGRFTDTQYF. The complete variable domain, with remaining parts taken from reference TRBV28 and TRBJ2-3, reads DVKVTQSSRYLVKRTGEKVFLECVQDMDHENMFWYRQDPGLGLRLIYFSYDVKMKEKGDIPEGYSVSREKKERFSLILESASTNQTSMYLCASSSPGGRFTDTQYFGPGTRLTVL.

In this sample, this clonotype turned up many times. The chain uses TRBV12-3 or TRBV12-4 and TRBJ1-5; perhaps TRBD1 as D (6 bases). V lost 2 bases to trimming and J lost 8 bases, with 16 bases between them. This CDR3 comprises 15 residues. The CDR3 spells CASSLIGGGEEPQHF. The DNA of the CDR3 is TGTGCCAGCAGTTTAATCGGCGGGGGCGAGGAGCCCCAGCATTTT.

Ten or more counts support this clonotype. This sequence joins TRBV7-2 and TRBJ2-1; 10 bases agree with TRBD1. Trimming removed 7 bases from V and 4 bases from J; junction bases left unmatched: 19. Germline values: CDR1 SGHTA, CDR2 FQGNSA. CDR3 length: 19 amino acids. The chain's CDR3 is CASTGTGEFAGRAYNEQFF. The CDR3 nucleotides read TGTGCCAGCACCGGGACAGGGGAATTTGCGGGACGGGCGTACAATGAGCAGTTCTTC. Variable domain in full (rest from reference TRBV7-2 and TRBJ2-1): GAGVSQSPSNKVTEKGKDVELRCDPISGHTALYWYRQSLGQGLEFLIYFQGNSAPDKSGLPSDRFSAERTGGSVSTLTIQRTQQEDSAVYLCASTGTGEFAGRAYNEQFFGPGTRLTVL.

This clonotype was observed at least ten times. V gene TRBV2 combines with J gene TRBJ1-5, with D perhaps TRBD1 (5 bases). Trimming took off 2 bases at V and 1 base at J, with 9 bases between the two ends. This CDR3 spans 15 amino acids. Germline V lookup: CDR1 SNHLY, CDR2 FYNNEI. In DNA, the CDR3 is TGTGCCAGCAGTGAACGCGGGGGGAGCAATCAGCCCCAGCATTTT. Translated: CASSERGGSNQPQHF.

This chain uses TRBV7-3 with TRBJ2-6; 7 positions match TRBD2. Unmatched junction bases numbered 11, after V lost 5 bases and J lost 4 bases. Looked up from germline, CDR1 is SGHTA and CDR2 is FQGTGA. The CDR3 consists of 17 residues. The CDR3 DNA is TGTGCCAGCAGCCGGGACTCCGCCGGGGGGGGGGCCAACGTCCTGACTTTC. Translation gives CASSRDSAGGGANVLTF.

There are many counts of this clonotype. The chain employs TRBV7-9 and TRBJ2-5, with 8 bases matching TRBD2. With 5 bases clipped from V and 0 bases from J, the junction kept 5 bases outside the gene matches. Germline V CDR1 and CDR2: SEHNR, FQNEAQ (reference sequence). The CDR3 is made up of 15 amino acids. The CDR3 nucleotides read TGTGCCAGCAGCACGCCACTAGCGGACCAAGAGACCCAGTACTTC. This encodes CASSTPLADQETQYF.

In this sample, this clonotype turned up many times. This CDR3 is CASSLDRVQPQHF. DNA for the CDR3: TGTGCCAGCAGCTTAGATCGGGTACAGCCCCAGCATTTT. The chain recombines TRBV11-3 with TRBJ1-5; D remains unclear. This CDR3 is 13 amino acids long. The V end lost 0 bases, the J end lost 7 bases, and 7 bases lay between the germline ends. Germline values: CDR1 SGHNT, CDR2 YENEEA.

The chain is built from TRBV28 and TRBJ1-6, with 7 bases identical to TRBD1. The CDR3 totals 13 residues. From germline, CDR1 is MDHEN and CDR2 SYDVKM. J gave up 8 bases and V 7 bases, and 5 bases lay outside the gene matches. The CDR3 coding sequence is TGTGCCAGCATCGGGACAGTAGATTCACCCCTCCACTTT. Protein: CASIGTVDSPLHF. Supplemented by reference TRBV28 and TRBJ1-6, the full variable domain reads DVKVTQSSRYLVKRTGEKVFLECVQDMDHENMFWYRQDPGLGLRLIYFSYDVKMKEKGDIPEGYSVSREKKERFSLILESASTNQTSMYLCASIGTVDSPLHFGNGTRLTVT.

This clonotype has at least ten counts. CDR3 nucleotides: TGTGCCAGCAGTTCGCAAGCACTATCTCAGGGGGAGTACACTGAAGCTTTCTTT. Protein sequence: CASSSQALSQGEYTEAFF. The V and J genes are TRBV6-1 and TRBJ1-1, with TRBD1 matching 7 bases. The CDR3 is 18 amino acids. Germline loops: CDR1 MNHNS, CDR2 SASEGT. Losses at the gene ends were 5 bases for V and 3 bases for J; bases not matched to a gene: 18.

This clonotype turned up a few times. This chain joins TRBV20-1 and TRBJ2-3; 13 nucleotides line up with TRBD2. V was pared by 6 bases and J by 5 bases, with 5 bases of the junction left unmatched. The CDR3 consists of 14 residues. Germline V gene data show CDR1 as DFQATT and CDR2 as SNEGSKA (reference sequence). The CDR3 bases are TGCAGTGCCCGGACTAGCGGGAGAGTAGATACGCAGTATTTT. It translates to CSARTSGRVDTQYF.

In its sample, this clonotype was seen many times. This chain joins TRBV12-3 or TRBV12-4 and TRBJ2-2; unclear D gene. The CDR3 loop spans 15 amino acids. Trimming stripped 2 bases from V and 4 bases from J, with 11 bases between. The CDR3 DNA sequence: TGTGCCAGCAGTTTAATGGACCTGGGCACCGGGGAGCTGTTTTTT. Protein product: CASSLMDLGTGELFF.

This clonotype appeared many times. CDR3 nucleotide sequence: TGTGCCAGCAGTTACGCCCTAGCGGGAGGGAGTGAGACCCAGTACTTC. This translates into CASSYALAGGSETQYF. V and J are TRBV6-6 and TRBJ2-5; 12 nucleotides match TRBD2. J was trimmed by 5 bases and V by 2 bases; bases with no gene match: 6. The germline V gene has CDR1 MNHNY and CDR2 SVGAGI (reference sequence). CDR3 length: 16 residues.

This clonotype was seen at least ten times. The rearrangement joins TRBV28 to TRBJ1-2; TRBD1 might be the D (5 bases). Germline V gene lookup returns CDR1 MDHEN and CDR2 SYDVKM. The CDR3 is 14 amino acids. V was trimmed by 5 bases and J by 4 bases, leaving 14 bases between them. The CDR3 reads CASSRRAGVYGYTF. CDR3 coding DNA: TGTGCCAGCAGTCGCAGGGCGGGGGTCTATGGCTACACCTTC.

The sample holds a few counts of this clonotype. The chain uses TRBV7-9 and TRBJ2-1, with TRBD1 identical over 8 bases. V lost 5 bases to trimming and J lost 15 bases; unmatched junction nucleotides: 6. Germline V gives CDR1 SEHNR, CDR2 FQNEAQ (reference sequence). The CDR3 sequence is 11 residues long. The CDR3 region has the DNA TGTGCCAGCAGCGGACAGGGAGTGCCGTTCTTC. Encoded protein: CASSGQGVPFF.

The chain uses TRBV20-1 and TRBJ2-1, with unresolved D. The CDR3 consists of 16 residues. Germline V gene lookup returns CDR1 DFQATT and CDR2 SNEGSKA (reference sequence). The V end lost 3 bases, the J end lost 8 bases, and 23 bases lay between the germline ends. CDR3 loop: CSASELGSPKNDEQFF. The CDR3 bases are TGCAGTGCTAGTGAGCTCGGCAGCCCCAAAAACGATGAGCAGTTCTTC.

This chain connects TRBV5-8 to TRBJ1-4, with D unclear. The CDR3 contains 15 residues. V was clipped by 4 bases and J by 5 bases, with 15 bases between them. Germline CDR1 is SGHTS and CDR2 is YDEGEE. CDR3 DNA sequence: TGTGCCAGCAGCGCACAACTAGACCCCAATGAAAAACTGTTTTTT. Protein: CASSAQLDPNEKLFF. The variable domain in full, completed from reference TRBV5-8 and TRBJ1-4, reads EAGVTQSPTHLIKTRGQQATLRCSPISGHTSVYWYQQALGLGLQFLLWYDEGEERNRGNFPPRFSGRQFPNYSSELNVNALELEDSALYLCASSAQLDPNEKLFFGSGTQLSVL.

This clonotype was observed at least ten times. The chain links TRBV12-3 or TRBV12-4 to TRBJ2-3; weak D call: TRBD2 (5 bases). There are 13 residues in the CDR3. Trimming shortened V by 7 bases and J by 3 bases, and 11 bases separated the two germline ends. CDR3 loop: CASTLWETDTQYF. The CDR3 DNA reads as TGTGCCAGCACCTTGTGGGAGACAGATACGCAGTATTTT.

The rearrangement uses TRBV11-3 and TRBJ2-1, with D possibly being TRBD2 (5 bases). This CDR3 is built from 14 residues. Germline lookup yields CDR1 SGHNT and CDR2 YENEEA. The V gene lost 5 bases and the J gene lost 4 bases, with 12 bases spanning the gap. CDR3: CASSQSPGYNEQFF. DNA of the CDR3: TGTGCCAGCAGCCAAAGCCCGGGATACAATGAGCAGTTCTTC.

The chain uses TRBV5-4 and TRBJ1-2; possible D gene TRBD1, 5 bases. Between the trimmed V and J ends, which lost 4 bases and 5 bases, there was a span of 15 bases. This CDR3 is built from 14 residues. Germline V lookup: CDR1 SGHNT, CDR2 YYREEE (reference sequence). The CDR3 nucleotides read TGTGCCAGCAGCCCCGGGGGTACCCTATATGGCTACACCTTC. It codes for CASSPGGTLYGYTF.

As regards this clonotype: This may stem from a read error, because a much larger clone lies one nucleotide away. V usage is TRBV7-8 and J usage is TRBJ2-2; unclear D gene. The germline V and J ends were trimmed by 0 bases and 1 base, with 6 bases remaining between them. The CDR3 is 15 residues long. CDR1 is SGHVS and CDR2 is FQNEAQ in the germline V gene. CDR3 in amino acids: CASSLAGKNTGELFF. CDR3 sequence (DNA): TGTGCCAGCAGCTTAGCAGGCAAGAACACCGGGGAGCTGTTTTTT.